The 14 T cell receptor beta chains in this list originate from one sample, sequenced in a study of T cell responses to AZD1222 COVID-19 vaccine. The method was immunoSEQ multiplex PCR; TCRdb's version includes in-frame clones alone and lacks a portion of them. The sample yields about 120,000 clones, 90% seen once. The starting material was peripheral blood, obtained 28 days after the second dose of the MenACWY control vaccine. The receptors were sampled from an adult who received the MenACWY meningococcal vaccine as a control.

The chain recombines TRBV28 with TRBJ1-5, with D possibly TRBD1 on 6 matching bases. CDR3 length: 14 residues. The germline CDR1 and CDR2 sequences are MDHEN and SYDVKM. V was shortened by 6 bases and J by 6 bases, with 15 bases between the two germline ends. This CDR3 reads CASSVPGVSQPQHF. The CDR3 DNA reads TGTGCCAGCAGCGTCCCAGGGGTATCTCAGCCCCAGCATTTT.

The chain has TRBV7-8 and TRBJ1-5; D ambiguous. Germline V gene lookup returns CDR1 SGHVS and CDR2 FQNEAQ. The CDR3 has 13 residues. V was pared by 5 bases and J by 5 bases, with 10 bases between. CDR3 nucleotide sequence: TGTGCCAGCAGCCCCTTGAGGTATCAGCCCCAGCATTTT. Encoded protein: CASSPLRYQPQHF.

The gene calls are TRBV12-3 or TRBV12-4 and TRBJ1-2, with D possibly matching TRBD1 (5 bases). V dropped 3 bases and J dropped 5 bases, with 7 bases sitting between them. The CDR3 has 12 residues. Written as DNA, the CDR3 is TGTGCCAGCAGTTTGGGGCAGTATGGCTACACCTTC. It codes for CASSLGQYGYTF.

This clone was counted a single time. The chain joins TRBV27 to TRBJ1-2; a possible D gene is TRBD1 (5 bases). V was clipped by 3 bases and J by 7 bases, with 12 bases between them. The length of the CDR3 is 13 residues. CDR1 and CDR2 (germline): MNHEY, SMNVEV (reference sequence). Written as DNA, the CDR3 is TGTGCCAGCAGTTTTCTGGGGCTAGGTGGCTACACCTTC. This codes for CASSFLGLGGYTF.

The chain links TRBV24-1 to TRBJ2-3; D unresolved. The CDR3 extends over 14 amino acids. CDR1 KGHDR and CDR2 SFDVKD come from the germline V gene. Trimming shortened V by 5 bases and J by 6 bases, and 14 bases separated the two germline ends. The CDR3 DNA reads as TGTGCCACCAGTGCGCTTGGCGCCCAGGATACGCAGTATTTT. Its translation: CATSALGAQDTQYF.

The chain couples TRBV27 to TRBJ2-2, with a possible D match to TRBD2 (5 bases). V was cut by 8 bases and J by 2 bases, with 18 bases left in between. The CDR3 is 16 residues long. The V gene's germline CDR1 is MNHEY and CDR2 SMNVEV (reference sequence). Written as DNA, the CDR3 is TGTGCCAGCTGCCCGGGAAGCTGGGGAAACACCGGGGAGCTGTTTTTT. This translates into CASCPGSWGNTGELFF.

The chain combines TRBV4-3 with TRBJ2-2, with D unresolved. Trimming left V 0 bases short and J 7 bases short, with 9 bases between. The germline V gene encodes CDR1 LGHNA and CDR2 YSLEER. This CDR3 region has 14 residues. The CDR3 spells CASSQEGEVGELFF. Written as DNA, the CDR3 is TGCGCCAGCAGCCAAGAGGGCGAGGTCGGGGAGCTGTTTTTT.

The rearrangement joins TRBV28 to TRBJ2-5, with 8 bases that match TRBD1. Per the germline V gene, CDR1 is MDHEN and CDR2 is SYDVKM. J was trimmed by 3 bases and V by 11 bases; bases with no gene match: 14. This CDR3 contains 15 residues. The CDR3: CACQTGVTFEETQYF. CDR3 nucleotides: TGTGCCTGTCAGACAGGGGTTACCTTTGAAGAGACCCAGTACTTC.

The chain links TRBV28 to TRBJ2-1; D ambiguous. Germline CDR1 is MDHEN and CDR2 is SYDVKM. V was shortened by 3 bases and J by 3 bases, with 9 bases between the two germline ends. The CDR3 loop spans 14 amino acids. The CDR3 spells CASSFPPYYNEQFF. In DNA, the CDR3 is TGTGCCAGCAGTTTTCCCCCGTACTACAATGAGCAGTTCTTC.

The chain combines TRBV7-2 with TRBJ1-2, with D perhaps matching TRBD1 (5 bases). Germline CDR1 SGHTA, CDR2 FQGNSA. The CDR3 is 16 amino acids. Trimming took 5 bases from V and 3 from J, leaving 19 bases between them. CDR3 nucleotides: TGTGCCAGCAGCGAGTGGTGGGGGAGATGGGACTATGGCTACACCTTC. It yields the protein CASSEWWGRWDYGYTF.

The genes are TRBV29-1 and TRBJ2-7, with 9 bases that match TRBD1. CDR3 length equals 12 residues. CDR1 is SQVTM, CDR2 ANQGSEA, per germline. V was pared by 7 bases and J by 8 bases, with 9 bases of the junction left unmatched. The CDR3 coding sequence is TGCAGCGCCGGACAGGGGTCTGGGAAGCAGTACTTC. It is translated as CSAGQGSGKQYF.

This rearrangement joins TRBV3-1 (or the pseudogene TRBV3-2) to TRBJ2-7; D remains unclear. The ends were cut back, 0 bases at V and 12 bases at J, with 12 bases in the middle. The CDR3 is 12 amino acids. Germline V lookup: CDR1 LGHDT, CDR2 YNNKEL (reference sequence). The CDR3 sequence: CASSQDWALLYF. The CDR3 bases are TGTGCCAGCAGCCAAGATTGGGCACTCTTGTACTTC.

The chain carries TRBV6-6 and TRBJ2-2, with 11 bases identical to TRBD2. This CDR3 comprises 16 residues. Germline trimming cut 6 bases from V and 1 base from J; bases unmatched to any gene: 4. The germline CDR1 and CDR2 sequences are MNHNY and SVGAGI (reference sequence). CDR3 protein: CASRGGLAGNTGELFF. The CDR3 nucleotides are TGTGCCAGCAGGGGTGGACTAGCGGGGAACACCGGGGAGCTGTTTTTT.

The chain uses TRBV7-9 and TRBJ1-4; D gene ambiguous. The CDR3 extends over 15 amino acids. V was cut by 3 bases and J by 5 bases, with 13 bases left in between. CDR1 and CDR2 from the germline V gene are SEHNR and FQNEAQ (reference sequence). Here the CDR3 DNA reads TGTGCCAGCAGCTTCTTCGTCCAGCGGAATGAAAAACTGTTTTTT. This sequence encodes CASSFFVQRNEKLFF.